This passage covers 21 T cell receptor beta chains from one sample sequenced in a study of shared clonotypes between healthy human individuals. Sequenced by immunoSEQ multiplex PCR; TCRdb stores in-frame clones only, minus some. In the table there are some 2,000,000 clones, just under 95% of which are singletons. In the naive CD8 group, cells lacked CD45RO and were positively selected for CCR7, so terminally differentiated effector memory CD45RA+ cells were left out. The sequenced sample was naive CD8+ T cells sorted from blood. All receptors come from a young man in good health.

The chain carries TRBV4-3 and TRBJ1-1; D might be TRBD1 (5 bases). Trimming took off 4 bases at V and 0 bases at J, with 9 bases between the two ends. The CDR3 runs 14 residues. Germline-derived CDR1 and CDR2 are LGHNA and YSLEER. The CDR3 region is CASSRTGLNTEAFF. CDR3 sequence (DNA): TGCGCCAGCAGCCGTACAGGCTTGAACACTGAAGCTTTCTTT.

This clone was picked up one time. The CDR3 region has the DNA TGTGCCATCAGTGAGCCGACAGGCGTAGGGAGCACCGGGGAGCTGTTTTTT. Translated: CAISEPTGVGSTGELFF. The chain is built from TRBV10-3 and TRBJ2-2; possible D gene TRBD1, 6 bases. Between the trimmed V and J ends, which lost 2 bases and 4 bases, there was a span of 17 bases. The germline V gene has CDR1 ENHRY and CDR2 SYGVKD. The CDR3 contains 17 residues.

Details on this clone: Other DNA variants within this sample encode the same CDR3. This sequence joins TRBV2 and TRBJ2-3; D ambiguous. The V gene lost 3 bases and the J gene lost 3 bases, with 13 bases spanning the gap. Germline V gene sequence: CDR1 SNHLY, CDR2 FYNNEI. The CDR3 covers 15 residues. This CDR3 is CASSEGTVSTDTQYF. The CDR3 nucleotides read TGTGCCAGCAGTGAGGGAACAGTTAGTACAGATACGCAGTATTTT.

V usage is TRBV11-3 and J usage is TRBJ2-2; D remains unclear. Germline V lookup: CDR1 SGHNT, CDR2 YENEEA. CDR3 length: 16 amino acids. Between the trimmed V and J ends, which lost 0 bases and 5 bases, there was a span of 13 bases. The CDR3 is CASSLEGSNVTGELFF. The CDR3 coding sequence is TGTGCCAGCAGCTTAGAAGGCAGTAATGTTACCGGGGAGCTGTTTTTT.

V is TRBV13 and J is TRBJ1-2, with 8 nucleotides matching TRBD1. Germline V gene sequence: CDR1 PRHDT, CDR2 FYEKMQ (reference sequence). The CDR3 extends over 15 amino acids. V was pared by 4 bases and J by 5 bases, with 9 bases of the junction left unmatched. The CDR3 nucleotides read TGTGCCAGCAGCTCACCGGGACAGGAGGGGTATGGCTACACCTTC. Encoded protein: CASSSPGQEGYGYTF. The full variable domain, with the rest looked up from reference TRBV13 and TRBJ1-2, is AAGVIQSPRHLIKEKRETATLKCYPIPRHDTVYWYQQGPGQDPQFLISFYEKMQSDKGSIPDRFSAQQFSDYHSELNMSSLELGDSALYFCASSSPGQEGYGYTFGSGTRLTVV.

The genes are TRBV23-1 and TRBJ1-3; D might be TRBD1 (6 bases). TRBV23-1 falls under the ORF class, with uncertain function. The V end lost 3 bases, the J end lost 1 base, and 13 bases lay between the germline ends. This CDR3 contains 16 residues. This CDR3 reads CASSQCTGSSGNTIYF. The CDR3 region has the DNA TGCGCCAGCAGTCAGTGTACAGGGTCTTCTGGAAACACCATATATTTT.

J is TRBJ2-3 and V is TRBV19; TRBD2 aligns across 8 bases. V was pared by 3 bases and J by 3 bases, with 5 bases of the junction left unmatched. The CDR3 totals 15 residues. Germline V gives CDR1 LNHDA, CDR2 SQIVND (reference sequence). The CDR3: CASSMEASGTDTQYF. CDR3 sequence (DNA): TGTGCCAGTAGTATGGAGGCTAGCGGGACAGATACGCAGTATTTT.

The V gene is TRBV7-6, the J gene TRBJ2-1; TRBD1 is a possible D gene (5 bases). The CDR3 is 13 amino acids. The germline V and J ends were trimmed by 3 bases and 7 bases, with 10 bases remaining between them. CDR1 is SGHVS and CDR2 is FNYEAQ in the germline V gene. CDR3 nucleotides: TGTGCCAGCAGCTTGGACATGGAGAATGAGCAGTTCTTC. This sequence encodes CASSLDMENEQFF.

This clone has a single count. The V gene is TRBV7-8, the J gene TRBJ2-7, with a tentative D call TRBD2 (5 bases). In germline, CDR1 is SGHVS, CDR2 FQNEAQ. Trimming removed 5 bases from V and 5 bases from J, with 16 bases in between. CDR3 length: 14 amino acids. CDR3: CASSPRSLSDEQYF. Written as DNA, the CDR3 is TGTGCCAGCAGCCCCCGTTCGCTTAGCGACGAGCAGTACTTC.

The V gene is TRBV6-6, the J gene TRBJ1-1, with D unclear. CDR3 length: 14 amino acids. V was cut by 6 bases and J by 3 bases, with 14 bases left in between. Per germline, CDR1 MNHNY and CDR2 SVGAGI (reference sequence). DNA of the CDR3: TGTGCCAGCAGCTGGGAGTTGAGCTACACTGAAGCTTTCTTT. This sequence encodes CASSWELSYTEAFF.

This clone is a singleton in its sample. The chain joins TRBV4-1 to TRBJ1-5, with no clear D. The ends were cut back, 2 bases at V and 0 bases at J, with 11 bases in the middle. CDR1 and CDR2 from the germline V gene are MGHRA and YSYEKL. This CDR3 region has 16 residues. CDR3 in DNA: TGCGCCAGCAGCCAATCGACAACTTATAGCAATCAGCCCCAGCATTTT. It is translated as CASSQSTTYSNQPQHF.

The V and J genes are TRBV29-1 and TRBJ2-6; 9 nucleotides agree with TRBD1. The V segment lost 4 bases and the J segment 0 bases; nucleotides outside the gene matches: 16. Germline V gene lookup returns CDR1 SQVTM and CDR2 ANQGSEA. The CDR3 is 20 amino acids. The CDR3 is CSVVAETGGRRLSGANVLTF. CDR3 nucleotides: TGCAGCGTTGTAGCGGAGACAGGGGGTCGAAGACTCTCTGGGGCCAACGTCCTGACTTTC.

The rearrangement joins TRBV10-3 to TRBJ1-1; TRBD1 matches 8 bases. CDR3 length: 16 amino acids. Germline V lookup: CDR1 ENHRY, CDR2 SYGVKD. J was trimmed by 1 base and V by 1 base; bases with no gene match: 5. The CDR3 DNA is TGTGCCATCAGTGAGTATCCAGGGGGCTCGAACACTGAAGCTTTCTTT. It yields the protein CAISEYPGGSNTEAFF.

The chain combines TRBV7-6 with TRBJ2-7; a possible D gene is TRBD2 (6 bases). CDR1 SGHVS and CDR2 FNYEAQ come from the germline V gene. CDR3 length equals 15 residues. V lost 1 base and J 5 bases, leaving 15 bases between the germline ends. The CDR3 spells CASSLDAGIVHEQYF. In nucleotides, the CDR3 is TGTGCCAGCAGCTTAGATGCGGGAATCGTCCACGAGCAGTACTTC. Full variable domain (remainder filled in from reference TRBV7-6 and TRBJ2-7): GAGVSQSPRYKVTKRGQDVALRCDPISGHVSLYWYRQALGQGPEFLTYFNYEAQQDKSGLPNDRFSAERPEGSISTLTIQRTEQRDSAMYRCASSLDAGIVHEQYFGPGTRLTVT.

The CDR3 bases are TGTGCCAGCAGCTTAGCGGGTAGCAATGAGCAGTTCTTC. This sequence encodes CASSLAGSNEQFF. The V gene is TRBV7-6, the J gene TRBJ2-1; no clear D. The CDR3 length is 13 residues. Germline CDR1 and CDR2: SGHVS and FNYEAQ. Trimming pared 0 bases from V and 6 bases from J, leaving 6 bases between.

The V and J genes are TRBV12-5 and TRBJ2-1; 10 nucleotides agree with TRBD2. This CDR3 is 16 amino acids long. Per the germline V gene, CDR1 is LGHNT and CDR2 is FRNRAP. Unmatched junction bases numbered 5, after V lost 0 bases and J lost 6 bases. The DNA for the CDR3 is TGTGCTAGTGGTTTGGTATACAGCGGGAGGGGCAATGAGCAGTTCTTC. It specifies CASGLVYSGRGNEQFF. The full variable domain, its missing parts supplied by reference TRBV12-5 and TRBJ2-1, is DARVTQTPRHKVTEMGQEVTMRCQPILGHNTVFWYRQTMMQGLELLAYFRNRAPLDDSGMPKDRFSAEMPDATLATLKIQPSEPRDSAVYFCASGLVYSGRGNEQFFGPGTRLTVL.

V gene TRBV11-2 combines with J gene TRBJ2-1, with no clear D. V lost 3 bases and J lost 14, with 11 bases in between. CDR3 size: 11 residues. Germline V lookup: CDR1 SGHAT, CDR2 FQNNGV. CDR3 amino acids: CASSLRPREFF. The CDR3, as DNA: TGTGCCAGCAGCTTGAGGCCCCGTGAGTTCTTC.

For this clone: One junction end does not reproduce the germline sequence, and a read error may be involved. The chain is built from TRBV7-7 and TRBJ2-1; D is unclear. The CDR3 has 14 residues. Per germline, CDR1 SSHAT and CDR2 FNYEAQ (reference sequence). Here the CDR3 reads CASSLSASYNEQFF. The CDR3 nucleotides read TGTGCTAGCAGCTTAAGCGCCTCCTACAATGAGCAGTTCTTC.

The V call is TRBV2, the J call TRBJ2-3; 9 bases map to TRBD1. The germline gives CDR1 SNHLY, CDR2 FYNNEI. With 6 bases clipped from V and 5 bases from J, the junction kept 9 bases outside the gene matches. The CDR3 has 15 amino acids. The CDR3 loop is CASRPTGGALDTQYF. CDR3 sequence (DNA): TGTGCCAGCAGACCTACAGGGGGCGCGTTAGATACGCAGTATTTT.

This chain links TRBV11-2 with TRBJ1-2; D ambiguous. This CDR3 is built from 13 residues. Germline V gene sequence: CDR1 SGHAT, CDR2 FQNNGV. V lost 0 bases and J lost 4, with 6 bases in between. DNA for the CDR3: TGTGCCAGCAGCTTAGACGGTATCTATGGCTACACCTTC. Residues: CASSLDGIYGYTF. The whole variable domain, filled in from reference TRBV11-2 and TRBJ1-2, reads EAGVAQSPRYKIIEKRQSVAFWCNPISGHATLYWYQQILGQGPKLLIQFQNNGVVDDSQLPKDRFSAERLKGVDSTLKIQPAKLEDSAVYLCASSLDGIYGYTFGSGTRLTVV.

In DNA form, the CDR3 reads TGTGCCAGCAGCCGACTCGACAGACCCGAACAGCTTGTAGGTCAGCCCCAGCATTTT. Translated: CASSRLDRPEQLVGQPQHF. The V and J genes are TRBV7-3 and TRBJ1-5, with a weak D call TRBD1 (5 bases). The CDR3 length is 19 residues. V was shortened by 5 bases and J by 6 bases, with 29 bases between the two germline ends. The germline V gene encodes CDR1 SGHTA and CDR2 FQGTGA. The variable domain in full, with the rest retrieved from reference TRBV7-3 and TRBJ1-5, is GAGVSQTPSNKVTEKGKYVELRCDPISGHTALYWYRQSLGQGPEFLIYFQGTGAADDSGLPNDRFFAVRPEGSVSTLKIQRTERGDSAVYLCASSRLDRPEQLVGQPQHFGDGTRLSIL.